This TCR beta chain is drawn from a study of STAT3 mutations in large granular lymphocyte leukemia. Study-wide points: Persisting codominant clonotypes may have hidden a small pathogenic clone. Variable sampling intervals and differing treatment regimens complicated linking therapy response to TCR clonal burden changes. Every T-cell large granular lymphocyte leukemia patient had at least one immunodominant TCR beta clonotype.

Around 41,000 productive templates were obtained per sample on average. The assay was immunoSEQ multiplex PCR, and TCRdb's table has in-frame clones only and misses some. This table holds more than 10,000 clones, about 90% found once. This CDR3 is 13 amino acids long. V gave up 7 bases and J gave up 3 bases, with 10 bases separating them. From germline, CDR1 is MNHEY and CDR2 SVGAGI. Details on this clone: Its target is not known.

The specimen sequenced was PBMCs. The V and J genes are TRBV6-5 and TRBJ1-5; D unclear. The TCR originated in a human donor with T large granular lymphocyte leukemia. Some clones in this sample may be carry-over from other donors' samples. CDR3 bases: TGTGCCAGCACCCCGGGCCCCAATCAGCCCCAGCATTTT. The encoded protein is CASTPGPNQPQHF.